Included here is one T cell receptor (beta chain) sequence, with context. The CDR3 sequence is 14 residues long. V lost 8 bases and J lost 3; bases outside the gene matches: 6. Germline V lookup: CDR1 ENHRY, CDR2 SYGVKD. Libraries were prepared by immunoSEQ multiplex PCR; TCRdb keeps only in-frame clonotypes and omits some of them. The sample yields over 250,000 clones, roughly 80% seen once. These data originate in a study of blood T cell repertoires in COVID-19. Across the study: Sample material is recorded as cDNA or gDNA derived from T cells, B-cell-depleted T cells, or PBMCs.

The source of this sequence is a woman in her forties or fifties who had recovered from COVID-19. The sample taken for sequencing was peripheral blood. The chain uses TRBV10-3 and TRBJ2-3, with 9 bases fitting TRBD1. The CDR3 region is CAISTGGMTDTQYF. Written as DNA, the CDR3 is TGTGCCATCTCGACAGGGGGTATGACAGATACGCAGTATTTT.